The sequence of this TCR beta chain was determined in a study of blood T cell repertoires in COVID-19. Study details: COVID-19 samples, acute and convalescent, were from the United States, Italy and Spain.

In the study's own analysis: Estimates of nucleated cell counts were drawn from the amplification of reference gene primers. Assay used: immunoSEQ multiplex PCR; TCRdb lists only in-frame clones, some missing. The DNA gave D and trimming, while V, J and clone size come from that table. In the table there are around 120,000 clones, 88% of which are singletons. The germline V gene has CDR1 KGHSH and CDR2 LQKENI. The CDR3 is made up of 15 amino acids. J lost 2 bases, V lost 3 bases, and 5 bases had no gene match. The receptor comes from a man aged 45-65 years with acute or convalescent COVID-19. Material: peripheral blood. J is TRBJ2-3 and V is TRBV18, with 7 positions matching TRBD2. This chain's CDR3 is CASSPRLADTDTQYF. The CDR3 nucleotides are TGTGCCAGCTCACCCCGTCTAGCGGACACAGATACGCAGTATTTT.